What follows describes a single TCR beta chain. Its antigen is unknown. The sample comes from a study of T cell repertoires in cytomegalovirus infection. One entry per CDR3 protein results from TCRdb running MiXCR on the reads. The data contain 550,000 to 850,000 distinct CDR3 sequences, 30% to 40% of them singletons. CDR3 length equals 16 residues. V shed 8 bases and J shed 0 bases, with 14 bases lying between them. The receptor's source is a human donor in good health (CMV status not recorded). Some clones in this sample may be carry-over from other donors' samples. The rearrangement uses TRBV12-3 or TRBV12-4 and TRBJ2-6; a possible D gene is TRBD1 (6 bases). This sample comprised cultured PBMCs, obtained from culture after CMV antigen stimulation. CDR3 coding DNA: TGTGCCAGCGGGGGCGGACAGAACTCTGGGGCCAACGTCCTGACTTTC. Amino acids: CASGGGQNSGANVLTF.